The T cell receptor beta chain under discussion was sequenced for a study of cytomegalovirus exposure and HLA in healthy donors. Overall study results and limits: The study put 150 to 200 TCR beta chains on its list as cytomegalovirus-associated.

With regard to this clone: As yet, its antigen is unknown.

Separate from the roughly 720-subject first cohort, the roughly 120-subject validation cohort was the one that the donors belonged to. Method: immunoSEQ multiplex PCR; TCRdb's copy keeps in-frame clones and lacks some. The table has 150,000 to 200,000 clones, 84% seen once. Trimming cost V 1 base and J 6 bases, with 12 bases left between them. The CDR3 has 14 amino acids. Germline-derived CDR1 and CDR2 are LGHNA and YSLEER. The sequenced sample consisted of PBMCs. The TCR sequence derives from a man aged 18 to 29 in good health and CMV-seropositive. The V and J genes are TRBV4-3 and TRBJ1-2; perhaps TRBD1 as D (5 bases). CDR3 loop: CASSQALGRDGYTF. Here the CDR3 DNA reads TGCGCCAGCAGCCAAGCCCTGGGCAGGGATGGCTACACCTTC.